A single sample gave rise to the 2 T cell receptor beta chains below, sequenced in a study of OX40 agonist ivuxolimab in advanced cancers. Clones were sequenced by immunoSEQ multiplex PCR, and TCRdb holds only the in-frame ones, with some missing. Of about 49,000 clones in the sample, 88% are singletons; the top ten hold just over 50%. This sample comprised CD4+ or CD8+ T cells sorted from blood, obtained in a trial of the OX40 agonist ivuxolimab. These TCRs come from an adult with an advanced solid tumor such as melanoma, head and neck, liver or kidney cancer.

The chain joins TRBV5-5 to TRBJ1-4, with 10 bases aligning to TRBD1. This CDR3 spans 14 amino acids. Germline V gene data show CDR1 as SGHKS and CDR2 as YYEKEE (reference sequence). V trimming: 5 bases; J trimming: 6 bases; junction bases outside the gene matches: 4. CDR3 protein: CASRLGTGDEKLFF. The CDR3, as DNA: TGTGCCAGCAGGCTCGGGACAGGGGATGAAAAACTGTTTTTT.

The chain employs TRBV6-6 and TRBJ2-1; 9 nucleotides align to TRBD2. The CDR3 consists of 13 residues. CDR1 is MNHNY and CDR2 is SVGAGI in the germline V gene (reference sequence). V lost 10 bases, J lost 7 bases, and 8 bases stayed unmatched. The CDR3 DNA reads TGTGCCACCAAAGCGGGAGGTGGGAATGAGCAGTTCTTC. It specifies CATKAGGGNEQFF.